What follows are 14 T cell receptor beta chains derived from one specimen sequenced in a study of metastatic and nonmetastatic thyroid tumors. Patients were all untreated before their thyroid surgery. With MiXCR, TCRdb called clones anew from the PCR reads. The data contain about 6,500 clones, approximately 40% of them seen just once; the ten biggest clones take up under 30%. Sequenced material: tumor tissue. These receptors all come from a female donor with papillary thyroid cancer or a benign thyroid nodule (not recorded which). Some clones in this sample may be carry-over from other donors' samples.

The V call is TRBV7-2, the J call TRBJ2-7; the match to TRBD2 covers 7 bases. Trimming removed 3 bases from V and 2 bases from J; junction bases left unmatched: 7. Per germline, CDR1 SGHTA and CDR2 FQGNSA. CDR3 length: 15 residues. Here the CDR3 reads CASSFSSGLTYEQYF. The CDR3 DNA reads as TGTGCCAGCAGCTTCTCTAGCGGCCTAACCTACGAGCAGTACTTC.

CDR3 sequence: CASSPVSAVNTEAFF. CDR3 DNA: TGTGCCAGCTCACCGGTCAGTGCGGTGAACACTGAAGCTTTCTTT. This rearrangement joins TRBV18 to TRBJ1-1; D unclear. Germline loops: CDR1 KGHSH, CDR2 LQKENI. V gave up 3 bases and J gave up 0 bases, with 11 bases separating them. The CDR3 has 15 amino acids.

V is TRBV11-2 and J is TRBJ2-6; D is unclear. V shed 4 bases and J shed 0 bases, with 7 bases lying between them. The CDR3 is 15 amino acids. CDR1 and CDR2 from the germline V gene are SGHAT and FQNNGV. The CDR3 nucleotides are TGTGCCAGCAGCTCTACACCCTCTGGGGCCAACGTCCTGACTTTC. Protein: CASSSTPSGANVLTF. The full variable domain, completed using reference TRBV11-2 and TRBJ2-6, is EAGVAQSPRYKIIEKRQSVAFWCNPISGHATLYWYQQILGQGPKLLIQFQNNGVVDDSQLPKDRFSAERLKGVDSTLKIQPAKLEDSAVYLCASSSTPSGANVLTFGAGSRLTVL.

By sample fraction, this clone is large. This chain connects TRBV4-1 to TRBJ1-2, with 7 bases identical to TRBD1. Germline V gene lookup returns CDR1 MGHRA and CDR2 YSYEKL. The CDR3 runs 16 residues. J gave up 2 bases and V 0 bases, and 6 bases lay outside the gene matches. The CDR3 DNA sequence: TGCGCCAGCAGCCAAGATCTTTACAGGGGAAACTATGGCTACACCTTC. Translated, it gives CASSQDLYRGNYGYTF.

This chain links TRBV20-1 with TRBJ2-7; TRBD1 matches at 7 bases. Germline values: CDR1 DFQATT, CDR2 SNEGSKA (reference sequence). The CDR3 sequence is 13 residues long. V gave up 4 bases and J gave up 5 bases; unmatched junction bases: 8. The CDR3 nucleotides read TGCAGTGCTATAGGACAGGAGATCCACGAGCAGTACTTC. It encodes CSAIGQEIHEQYF.

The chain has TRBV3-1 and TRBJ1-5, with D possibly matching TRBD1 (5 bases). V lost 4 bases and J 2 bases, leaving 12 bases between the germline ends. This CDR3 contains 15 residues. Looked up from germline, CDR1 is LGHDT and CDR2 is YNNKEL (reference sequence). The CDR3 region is CASSLRGDGNQPQHF. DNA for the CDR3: TGTGCCAGCAGCCTACGGGGGGATGGCAATCAGCCCCAGCATTTT.

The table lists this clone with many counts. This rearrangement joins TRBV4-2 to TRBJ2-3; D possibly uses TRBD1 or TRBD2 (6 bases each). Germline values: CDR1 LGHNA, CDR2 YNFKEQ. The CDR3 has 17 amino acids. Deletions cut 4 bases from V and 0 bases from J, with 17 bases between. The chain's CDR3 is CASSPERGTSSTDTQYF. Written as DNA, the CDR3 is TGTGCCAGCAGCCCGGAACGCGGGACATCTAGCACAGATACGCAGTATTTT.

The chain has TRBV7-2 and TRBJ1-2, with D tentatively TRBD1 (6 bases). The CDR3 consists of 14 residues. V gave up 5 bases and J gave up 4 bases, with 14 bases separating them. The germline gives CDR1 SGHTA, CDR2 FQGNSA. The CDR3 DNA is TGTGCCAGCAGCCCCGAGGGGGTCGGCTATGGCTACACCTTC. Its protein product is CASSPEGVGYGYTF.

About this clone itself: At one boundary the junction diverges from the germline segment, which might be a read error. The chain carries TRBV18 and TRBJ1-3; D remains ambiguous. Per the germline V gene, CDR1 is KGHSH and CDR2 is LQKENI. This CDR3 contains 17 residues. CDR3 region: CASSPLLGSEGGNTIYF. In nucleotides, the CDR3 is TGTGCCAGCTCCCCACTCTTGGGGTCGGAAGGAGGAAACACCATATATTTT. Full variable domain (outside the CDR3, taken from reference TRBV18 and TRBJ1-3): NAGVMQNPRHLVRRRGQEARLRCSPMKGHSHVYWYRQLPEEGLKFMVYLQKENIIDESGMPKERFSAEFPKEGPSILRIQQVVRGDSAAYFCASSPLLGSEGGNTIYFGEGSWLTVV.

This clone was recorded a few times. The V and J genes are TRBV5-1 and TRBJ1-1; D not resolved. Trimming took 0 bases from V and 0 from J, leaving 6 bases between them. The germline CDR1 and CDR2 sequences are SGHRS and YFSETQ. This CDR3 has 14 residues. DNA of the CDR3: TGCGCCAGCAGCTTGGGTATAATGAACACTGAAGCTTTCTTT. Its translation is CASSLGIMNTEAFF.

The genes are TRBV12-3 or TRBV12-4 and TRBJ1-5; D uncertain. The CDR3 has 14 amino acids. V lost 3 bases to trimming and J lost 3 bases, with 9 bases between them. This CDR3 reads CASSLTGINQPQHF. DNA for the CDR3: TGTGCCAGCAGTTTGACGGGGATCAATCAGCCCCAGCATTTT.

CDR3 nucleotides: TGTGCCACCAGTGAGAAATACACCGGGGAGCTGTTTTTT. Translating it yields CATSEKYTGELFF. This chain uses TRBV24-1 with TRBJ2-2; D gene ambiguous. Germline CDR1 KGHDR, CDR2 SFDVKD. V was clipped by 4 bases and J by 3 bases, with 5 bases between them. The CDR3 covers 13 residues.

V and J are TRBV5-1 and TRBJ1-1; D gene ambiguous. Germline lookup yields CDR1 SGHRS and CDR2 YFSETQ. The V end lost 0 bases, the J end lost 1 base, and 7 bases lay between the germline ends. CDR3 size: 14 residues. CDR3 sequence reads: CASSLGSQNTEAFF. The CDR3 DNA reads TGCGCCAGCAGCTTGGGTTCCCAGAACACTGAAGCTTTCTTT.

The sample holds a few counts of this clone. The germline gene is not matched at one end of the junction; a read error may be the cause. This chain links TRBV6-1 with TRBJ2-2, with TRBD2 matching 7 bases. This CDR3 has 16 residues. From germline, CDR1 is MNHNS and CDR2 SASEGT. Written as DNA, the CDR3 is TGTGCCAACAGTGAAAGGTCTAGCGGAGACACCGGGGAGCTGTTTTTT. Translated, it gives CANSERSSGDTGELFF.